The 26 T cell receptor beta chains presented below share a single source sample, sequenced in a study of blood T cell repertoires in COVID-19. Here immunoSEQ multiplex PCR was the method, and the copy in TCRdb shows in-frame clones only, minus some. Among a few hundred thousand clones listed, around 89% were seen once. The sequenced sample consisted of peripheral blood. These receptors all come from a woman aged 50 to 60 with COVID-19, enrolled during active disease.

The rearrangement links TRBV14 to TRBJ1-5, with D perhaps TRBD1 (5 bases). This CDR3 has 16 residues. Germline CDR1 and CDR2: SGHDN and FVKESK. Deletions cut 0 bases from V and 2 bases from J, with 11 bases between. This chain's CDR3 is CASSQDRGDGNQPQHF. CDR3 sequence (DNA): TGTGCCAGCAGCCAAGATAGGGGCGATGGCAATCAGCCCCAGCATTTT.

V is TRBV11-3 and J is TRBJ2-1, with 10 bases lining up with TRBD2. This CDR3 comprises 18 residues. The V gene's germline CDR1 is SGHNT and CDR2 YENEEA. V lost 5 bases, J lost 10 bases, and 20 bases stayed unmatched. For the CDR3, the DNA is TGTGCCAGCAGCCGATCCGACGTCGGTAGCGGGAGGTTTAGCGAGCAGTTCTTC. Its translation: CASSRSDVGSGRFSEQFF.

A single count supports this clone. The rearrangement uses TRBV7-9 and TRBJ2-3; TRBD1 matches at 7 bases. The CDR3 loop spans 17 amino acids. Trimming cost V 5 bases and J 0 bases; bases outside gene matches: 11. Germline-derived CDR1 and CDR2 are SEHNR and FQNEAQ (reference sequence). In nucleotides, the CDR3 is TGTGCCAGCAGCCCTCCAGCTTACAGGGGAAGCACAGATACGCAGTATTTT. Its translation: CASSPPAYRGSTDTQYF.

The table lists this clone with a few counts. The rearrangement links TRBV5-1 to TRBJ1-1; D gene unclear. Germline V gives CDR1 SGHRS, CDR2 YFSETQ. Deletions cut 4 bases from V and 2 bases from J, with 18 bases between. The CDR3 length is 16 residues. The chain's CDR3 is CASSPQTTAYNTEAFF. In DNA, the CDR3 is TGCGCCAGCAGCCCTCAGACCACAGCATACAACACTGAAGCTTTCTTT. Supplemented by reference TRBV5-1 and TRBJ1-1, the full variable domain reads KAGVTQTPRYLIKTRGQQVTLSCSPISGHRSVSWYQQTPGQGLQFLFEYFSETQRNKGNFPGRFSGRQFSNSRSEMNVSTLELGDSALYLCASSPQTTAYNTEAFFGQGTRLTVV.

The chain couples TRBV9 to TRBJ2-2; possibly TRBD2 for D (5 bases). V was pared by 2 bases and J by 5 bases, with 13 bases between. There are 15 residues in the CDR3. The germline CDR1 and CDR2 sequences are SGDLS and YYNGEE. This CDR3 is CASSVIAEGTGELFF. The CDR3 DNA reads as TGTGCCAGCAGCGTCATCGCCGAGGGAACCGGGGAGCTGTTTTTT.

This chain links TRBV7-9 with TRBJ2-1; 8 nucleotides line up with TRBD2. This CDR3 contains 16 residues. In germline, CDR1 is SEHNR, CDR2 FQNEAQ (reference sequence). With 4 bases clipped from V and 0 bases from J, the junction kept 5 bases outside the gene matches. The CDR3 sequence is CASSSTSAGSYNEQFF. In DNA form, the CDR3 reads TGTGCCAGCAGCTCGACTAGCGCGGGCTCCTACAATGAGCAGTTCTTC.

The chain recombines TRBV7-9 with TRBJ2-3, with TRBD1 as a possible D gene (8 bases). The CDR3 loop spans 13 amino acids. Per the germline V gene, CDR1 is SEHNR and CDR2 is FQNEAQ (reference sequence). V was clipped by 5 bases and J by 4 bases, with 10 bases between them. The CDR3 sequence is CASSTGGADTQYF. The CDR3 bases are TGTGCCAGCAGCACAGGGGGGGCAGATACGCAGTATTTT.

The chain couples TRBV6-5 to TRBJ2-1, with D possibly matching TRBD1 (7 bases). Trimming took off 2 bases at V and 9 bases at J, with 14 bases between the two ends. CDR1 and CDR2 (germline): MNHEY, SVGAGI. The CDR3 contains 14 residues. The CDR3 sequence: CASSYAGQRSEQFF. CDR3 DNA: TGTGCCAGCAGTTACGCGGGACAGAGAAGTGAGCAGTTCTTC.

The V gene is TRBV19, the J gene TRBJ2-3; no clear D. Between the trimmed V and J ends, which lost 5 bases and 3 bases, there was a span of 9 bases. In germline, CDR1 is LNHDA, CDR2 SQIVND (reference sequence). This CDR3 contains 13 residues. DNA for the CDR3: TGTGCCAGTAGTTTGGTGGCAACAGATACGCAGTATTTT. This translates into CASSLVATDTQYF.

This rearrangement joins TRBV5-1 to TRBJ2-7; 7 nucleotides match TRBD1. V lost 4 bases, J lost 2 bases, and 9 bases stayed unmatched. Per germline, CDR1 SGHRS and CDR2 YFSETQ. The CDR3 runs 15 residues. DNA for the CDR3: TGCGCCAGCAGCCGGGACAGCTTTAATACCTACGAGCAGTACTTC. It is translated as CASSRDSFNTYEQYF.

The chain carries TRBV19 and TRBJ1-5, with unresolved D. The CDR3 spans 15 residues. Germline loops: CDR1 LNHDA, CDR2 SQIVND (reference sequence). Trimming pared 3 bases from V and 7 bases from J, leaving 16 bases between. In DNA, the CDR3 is TGTGCCAGTAGTATTGTGGCAGGCCAGCGGCAGCCCCAGCATTTT. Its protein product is CASSIVAGQRQPQHF. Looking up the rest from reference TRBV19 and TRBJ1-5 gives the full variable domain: DGGITQSPKYLFRKEGQNVTLSCEQNLNHDAMYWYRQDPGQGLRLIYYSQIVNDFQKGDIAEGYSVSREKKESFPLTVTSAQKNPTAFYLCASSIVAGQRQPQHFGDGTRLSIL.

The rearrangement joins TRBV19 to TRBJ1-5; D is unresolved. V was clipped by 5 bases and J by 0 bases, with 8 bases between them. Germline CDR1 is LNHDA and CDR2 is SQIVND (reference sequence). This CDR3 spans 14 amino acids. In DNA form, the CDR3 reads TGTGCCAGTAGTCCGGGGTATAGCAATCAGCCCCAGCATTTT. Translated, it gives CASSPGYSNQPQHF.

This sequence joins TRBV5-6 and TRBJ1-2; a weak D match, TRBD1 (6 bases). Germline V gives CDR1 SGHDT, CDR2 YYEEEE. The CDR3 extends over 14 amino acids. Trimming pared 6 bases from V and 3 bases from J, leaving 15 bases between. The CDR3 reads CASTSQGLDYGYTF. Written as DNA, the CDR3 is TGTGCCAGCACCAGCCAGGGGCTAGACTATGGCTACACCTTC.

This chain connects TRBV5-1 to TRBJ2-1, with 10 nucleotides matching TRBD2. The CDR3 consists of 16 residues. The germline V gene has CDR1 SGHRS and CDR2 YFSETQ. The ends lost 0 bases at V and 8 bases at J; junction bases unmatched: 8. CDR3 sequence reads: CASSLDSGRAGDEQFF. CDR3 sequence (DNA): TGCGCCAGCAGCTTGGACAGCGGGAGGGCCGGAGATGAGCAGTTCTTC.

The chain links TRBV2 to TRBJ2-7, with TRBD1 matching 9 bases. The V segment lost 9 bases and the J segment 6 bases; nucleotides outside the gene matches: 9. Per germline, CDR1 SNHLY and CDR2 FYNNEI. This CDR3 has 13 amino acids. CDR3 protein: CARRLGQGSEQYF. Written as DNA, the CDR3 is TGTGCCAGACGCCTGGGACAGGGAAGCGAGCAGTACTTC.

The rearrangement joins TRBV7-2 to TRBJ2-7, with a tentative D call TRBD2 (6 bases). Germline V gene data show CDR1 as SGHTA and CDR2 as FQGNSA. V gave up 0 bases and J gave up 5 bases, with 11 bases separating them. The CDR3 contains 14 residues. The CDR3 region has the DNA TGTGCCAGCAGCTTAGCGCTGAGGGAGGACGAGCAGTACTTC. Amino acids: CASSLALREDEQYF.

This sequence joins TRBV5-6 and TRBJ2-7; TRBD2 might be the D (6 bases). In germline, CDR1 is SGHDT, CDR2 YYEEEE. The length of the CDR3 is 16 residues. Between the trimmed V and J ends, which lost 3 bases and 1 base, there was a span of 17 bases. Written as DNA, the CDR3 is TGTGCCAGCAGCTCAATACCGGGGACTTTGTCCTACGAGCAGTACTTC. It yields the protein CASSSIPGTLSYEQYF.

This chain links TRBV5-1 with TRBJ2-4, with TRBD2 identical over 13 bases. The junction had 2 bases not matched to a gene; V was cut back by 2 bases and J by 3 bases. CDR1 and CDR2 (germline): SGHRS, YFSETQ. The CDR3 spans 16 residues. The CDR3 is CASSFTSGRGKNIQYF. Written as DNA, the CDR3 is TGCGCCAGCAGCTTTACTAGCGGGAGGGGCAAAAACATTCAGTACTTC.

The CDR3 DNA follows: TGTGCCTGGAGTTCAGGAGGAGGGGTTTACACTGAAGCTTTCTTT. It is translated as CAWSSGGGVYTEAFF. The chain carries TRBV30 and TRBJ1-1; D is possibly TRBD1 (5 bases). V was clipped by 2 bases and J by 3 bases, with 16 bases between them. There are 15 residues in the CDR3. In germline, CDR1 is GTSNPN, CDR2 SVGIG (reference sequence).

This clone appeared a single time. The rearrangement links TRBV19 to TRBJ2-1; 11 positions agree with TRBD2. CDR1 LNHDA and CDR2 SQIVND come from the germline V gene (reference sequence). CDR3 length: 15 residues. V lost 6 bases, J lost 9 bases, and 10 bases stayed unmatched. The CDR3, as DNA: TGTGCCAGTAGAGGACGATTAGCGGGAGGGGGTGAGCAGTTCTTC. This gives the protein CASRGRLAGGGEQFF.

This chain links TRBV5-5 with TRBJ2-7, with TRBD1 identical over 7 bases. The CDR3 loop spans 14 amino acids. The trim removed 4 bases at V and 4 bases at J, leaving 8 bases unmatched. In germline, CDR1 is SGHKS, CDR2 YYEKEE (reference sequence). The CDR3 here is CASSNRDSPYEQYF. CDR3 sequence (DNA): TGTGCCAGCAGCAACCGGGACAGTCCTTACGAGCAGTACTTC.

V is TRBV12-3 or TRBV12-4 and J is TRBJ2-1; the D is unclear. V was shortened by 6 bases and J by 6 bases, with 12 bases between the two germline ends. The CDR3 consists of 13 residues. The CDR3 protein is CASSPIVLNEQFF. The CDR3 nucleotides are TGTGCCAGCAGCCCGATAGTTCTCAATGAGCAGTTCTTC.

The CDR3 loop reads CASRDFATNEKLFF. DNA for the CDR3: TGTGCCAGTAGGGACTTTGCAACTAATGAAAAACTGTTTTTT. V and J are TRBV19 and TRBJ1-4, with D unresolved. Trimming took 6 bases from V and 0 from J, leaving 8 bases between them. The CDR3 consists of 14 residues. Germline loops: CDR1 LNHDA, CDR2 SQIVND (reference sequence).

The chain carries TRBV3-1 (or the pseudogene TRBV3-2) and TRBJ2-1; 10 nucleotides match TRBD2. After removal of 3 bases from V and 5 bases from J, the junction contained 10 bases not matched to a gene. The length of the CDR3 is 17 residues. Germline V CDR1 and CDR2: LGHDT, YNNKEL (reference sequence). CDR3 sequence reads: CASSQIGGAGGNNEQFF. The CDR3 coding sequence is TGTGCCAGCAGCCAGATAGGGGGAGCGGGAGGGAACAATGAGCAGTTCTTC.

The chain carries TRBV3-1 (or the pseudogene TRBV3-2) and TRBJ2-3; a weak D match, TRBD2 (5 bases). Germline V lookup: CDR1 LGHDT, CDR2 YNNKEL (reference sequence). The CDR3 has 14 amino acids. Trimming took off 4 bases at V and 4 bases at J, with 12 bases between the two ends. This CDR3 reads CASSPEGRADTQYF. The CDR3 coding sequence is TGTGCCAGCAGCCCAGAGGGTCGGGCAGATACGCAGTATTTT.

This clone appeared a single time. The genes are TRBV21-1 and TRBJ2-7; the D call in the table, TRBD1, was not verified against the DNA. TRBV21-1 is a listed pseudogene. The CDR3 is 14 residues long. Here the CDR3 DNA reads TGTGCCAGCAGCAGGCCAGGGGGACGGCACGAGCAGTACTTC. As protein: CASSRPGGRHEQYF.